This is a list of T cell receptor beta chains from one sample in a study of blood T cell repertoires in COVID-19. Profiling relied on immunoSEQ multiplex PCR, and the TCRdb table lists in-frame clones only, not all of them. This sample has about 140,000 clones; around nine tenths occur once, and the top ten carry about 11%. What was sequenced was peripheral blood. The receptor set was obtained from a man aged 50 or older with active or convalescent COVID-19. The CDR3 runs from the conserved cysteine through the conserved F or W. A D gene is named only where the DNA matches it firmly. Clone size, where shown, is once, few, many, or a class for clones that have expanded.

>.|.|TRBJ1-1|TRBV12-3/TRBV12-4
CASSYTGRTEAFF
TGTGCCAGCAGCTATACAGGGAGAACTGAAGCTTTCTTT
>TRBD1|.|TRBJ2-7|TRBV6-5
CASSKDRGTYEQYF
TGTGCCAGCTCCAAGGACAGGGGGACCTACGAGCAGTACTTC
>.|.|TRBJ1-1|TRBV19
CASSTVPGTEAFF
TGTGCCAGTAGTACAGTGCCGGGGACTGAAGCTTTCTTT
>.|.|TRBJ2-7|TRBV28
CASSLTGTTSGEQYF
TGTGCCAGCAGCCTCACCGGGACAACATCGGGCGAGCAGTACTTC
>TRBD1|.|TRBJ1-3|TRBV28
CASSLRQGSSGNTIYF
TGTGCCAGCAGCCTTCGACAGGGAAGCTCTGGAAACACCATATATTTT
>.|.|TRBJ2-6|TRBV18
CASSPPAGRPGANVLTF
TGTGCCAGCTCACCACCGGCGGGGCGGCCTGGGGCCAACGTCCTGACTTTC
>.|.|TRBJ2-7|TRBV6-5
CASSYGRDVYEQYF
TGTGCCAGCAGTTACGGGCGGGATGTCTACGAGCAGTACTTC
>TRBD1|.|TRBJ2-1|TRBV4-2
CASSQDRDRGPYNEQFF
TGTGCCAGCAGCCAAGATCGGGACAGGGGTCCCTACAATGAGCAGTTCTTC
>TRBD1|.|TRBJ1-2|TRBV28
CASYVRSGQGYGYTF
TGTGCCAGCTATGTCCGGTCGGGACAGGGCTATGGCTACACCTTC
>TRBD2|.|TRBJ2-1|TRBV4-2
CASSQAASGSDEQFF
TGTGCCAGCAGCCAAGCGGCTAGCGGGAGCGATGAGCAGTTCTTC
>TRBD1|many|TRBJ1-3|TRBV29-1
CSVRGTGYGNTIYF
TGCAGCGTTAGAGGGACAGGGTACGGAAACACCATATATTTT
>.|.|TRBJ1-3|TRBV19
CASSIVSGGNTIYF
TGTGCCAGTAGTATTGTATCCGGGGGAAACACCATATATTTT
>.|.|TRBJ2-3|TRBV19
CASSYTSRGARDTQYF
TGTGCCAGTAGTTACACTAGCCGTGGGGCCAGAGATACGCAGTATTTT
>TRBD2|.|TRBJ2-7|TRBV27
CASSKPSGGDEQYF
TGTGCCAGCAGTAAACCCTCGGGGGGGGACGAGCAGTACTTC
>.|once|TRBJ2-2|TRBV5-1
CASSSRISENTGELFF
TGCGCCAGCAGCTCCCGTATTAGCGAGAACACCGGGGAGCTGTTTTTT
>.|.|TRBJ1-6|TRBV28
CASTPQGINSPLHF
TGTGCCAGCACTCCCCAGGGGATTAATTCACCCCTCCACTTT
>.|.|TRBJ2-7|TRBV21-1
CASSPQGGDVGEQYF
TGTGCCAGCAGCCCCCAAGGGGGAGATGTGGGCGAGCAGTACTTC
>TRBD2|.|TRBJ2-4|TRBV3-1/TRBV3-2
CASSLRLAGGGTKNIQYF
TGTGCCAGCAGCCTCCGACTAGCGGGAGGGGGGACCAAAAACATTCAGTACTTC
>.|.|TRBJ2-7|TRBV7-2
CASSLGRFTYEQYF
TGTGCCAGCAGCTTAGGTCGGTTTACCTACGAGCAGTACTTC
>TRBD1|.|TRBJ1-5|TRBV10-3
CAISRQGDSNQPQHF
TGTGCCATCAGCCGACAGGGGGATAGCAATCAGCCCCAGCATTTT
>TRBD1|.|TRBJ1-3|TRBV7-3
CASWTGSGSGNTIYF
TGTGCCAGCTGGACAGGGAGTGGATCTGGAAACACCATATATTTT
>.|.|TRBJ2-3|TRBV18
CASSPPARNTDTQYF
TGTGCCAGCTCACCACCGGCCAGAAACACAGATACGCAGTATTTT
>.|.|TRBJ2-1|TRBV7-8
CASSPRGGSWSYNEQFF
TGTGCCAGCAGCCCCAGGGGTGGATCCTGGTCCTACAATGAGCAGTTCTTC
>.|.|TRBJ1-2|TRBV10-3
CAISENREHSGNYGYTF
TGTGCCATCAGTGAGAACAGGGAGCACTCCGGAAACTATGGCTACACCTTC
>.|.|TRBJ2-3|TRBV14
CASSQDARRGSTDTQYF
TGTGCCAGCAGCCAAGACGCCCGCAGGGGAAGCACAGATACGCAGTATTTT